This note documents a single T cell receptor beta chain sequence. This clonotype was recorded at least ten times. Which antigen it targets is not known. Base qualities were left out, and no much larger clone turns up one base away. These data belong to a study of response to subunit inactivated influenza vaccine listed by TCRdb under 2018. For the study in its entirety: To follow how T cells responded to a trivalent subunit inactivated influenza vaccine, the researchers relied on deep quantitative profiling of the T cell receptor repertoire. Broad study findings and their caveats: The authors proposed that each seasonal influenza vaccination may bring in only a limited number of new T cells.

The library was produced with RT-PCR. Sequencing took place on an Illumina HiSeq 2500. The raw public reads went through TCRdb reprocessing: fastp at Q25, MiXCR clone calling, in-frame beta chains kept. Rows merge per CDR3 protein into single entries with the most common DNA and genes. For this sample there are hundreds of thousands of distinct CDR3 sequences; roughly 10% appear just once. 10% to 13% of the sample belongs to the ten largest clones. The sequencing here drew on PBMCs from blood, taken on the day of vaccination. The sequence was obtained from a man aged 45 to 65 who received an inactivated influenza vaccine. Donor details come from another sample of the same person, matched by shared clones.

The CDR3 reads as follows: CASSLTGAVNSNQPQHF. At the DNA level, the sequence is TGTGCCAGCAGTTTGACAGGGGCGGTCAATAGCAATCAGCCCCAGCATTTT. Rearrangement joined TRBV12-3 or TRBV12-4 to TRBJ1-5; TRBD1 agrees with 8 junctional bases. The CDR3 starts with the cysteine, ends with the phenylalanine, and has 17 residues. The kept DNA is CDR3 alone, 51 bases in frame from the first base. Here V drops 3 bases and J drops 0 bases, and the junction holds 7 bases not matched to any gene.